These 20 T cell receptor beta chains were sequenced from one sample in a study of CD8 T cells in ankylosing spondylitis. Each CDR3 protein gets one entry after TCRdb re-called the 5' RACE reads with MiXCR. The table has about 240,000 distinct CDR3 sequences, about 10% seen once. Sequencing was done on a sample of blood, either unsorted or a sorted T cell fraction (not recorded which). Receptor source: a male donor with ankylosing spondylitis or in good health (not recorded which).

The sample holds many counts of this clonotype. Here the CDR3 DNA reads TGTGCCAGCACCCAGGTGGAGAACACTGAAGCTTTCTTT. This gives the protein CASTQVENTEAFF. The rearrangement joins TRBV6-1 to TRBJ1-1, with no clear D. Germline V gives CDR1 MNHNS, CDR2 SASEGT. V was trimmed by 7 bases and J by 1 base, leaving 10 bases between them. The CDR3 runs to 13 residues.

This clonotype has ten or more counts. The chain combines TRBV18 with TRBJ2-3, with 9 positions matching TRBD2. The trim removed 1 base at V and 4 bases at J, leaving 6 bases unmatched. The CDR3 runs to 16 residues. The germline gives CDR1 KGHSH, CDR2 LQKENI. The CDR3 spells CASSPRVAGVADTQYF. For the CDR3, the DNA is TGTGCCAGCTCACCACGGGTAGCGGGAGTCGCAGATACGCAGTATTTT.

The sample holds a few counts of this clonotype. CDR3 DNA: TGTGCCAGCAGCTTAATGGCCAGCGACTATGGCTACACCTTC. Translating gives CASSLMASDYGYTF. The chain recombines TRBV7-9 with TRBJ1-2, with D hard to call. CDR1 and CDR2 (germline): SEHNR, FQNEAQ (reference sequence). The CDR3 runs to 14 residues. The V gene lost 2 bases and the J gene lost 3 bases, with 10 bases spanning the gap.

J is TRBJ1-1 and V is TRBV10-3; TRBD1 is a possible D gene (5 bases). Germline values: CDR1 ENHRY, CDR2 SYGVKD. Trimming removed 4 bases from V and 7 bases from J, with 16 bases in between. The CDR3 consists of 14 residues. The CDR3: CAISGRGAVLEAFF. In DNA form, the CDR3 reads TGTGCCATCAGTGGACGCGGGGCTGTCCTTGAAGCTTTCTTT.

This clonotype appeared many times. This rearrangement joins TRBV20-1 to TRBJ2-1; D is perhaps TRBD1 (6 bases). The CDR3 contains 14 residues. CDR1 DFQATT and CDR2 SNEGSKA come from the germline V gene (reference sequence). V lost 2 bases, J lost 4 bases, and 12 bases lay in between. The CDR3 spells CSARSWTAYNEQFF. DNA for the CDR3: TGCAGTGCTAGATCTTGGACAGCTTACAATGAGCAGTTCTTC.

This clonotype was observed at least ten times. V usage is TRBV6-1 and J usage is TRBJ1-1, with 8 bases matching TRBD1. The CDR3 spans 13 residues. The germline V gene has CDR1 MNHNS and CDR2 SASEGT. The V gene end was trimmed by 4 bases and the J gene end by 7 bases; junction bases not matched to a gene: 5. Here the CDR3 DNA reads TGTGCCAGCAGTGCGGACAGGGCTGGTGAAGCTTTCTTT. Protein sequence: CASSADRAGEAFF.

This clonotype occurred many times. V gene TRBV12-3 or TRBV12-4 combines with J gene TRBJ2-1; 8 nucleotides align to TRBD1. Unmatched junction bases numbered 7, after V lost 5 bases and J lost 4 bases. This CDR3 region has 15 residues. The CDR3 protein is CASSPQGARYNEQFF. The DNA of the CDR3 is TGTGCCAGCAGTCCCCAGGGGGCTAGATACAATGAGCAGTTCTTC.

The chain uses TRBV30 and TRBJ2-5; D remains unclear. The V and J ends lost 2 bases and 0 bases respectively, with 13 bases between them. This CDR3 contains 15 residues. Germline V gene sequence: CDR1 GTSNPN, CDR2 SVGIG (reference sequence). CDR3 sequence: CAWSTRRANQETQYF. CDR3 DNA sequence: TGTGCCTGGAGTACACGAAGGGCGAACCAAGAGACCCAGTACTTC. Using reference TRBV30 and TRBJ2-5 for the parts outside the CDR3, the full variable domain is SQTIHQWPATLVQPVGSPLSLECTVEGTSNPNLYWYRQAAGRGLQLLFYSVGIGQISSEVPQNLSASRPQDRQFILSSKKLLLSDSGFYLCAWSTRRANQETQYFGPGTRLLVL.

This clonotype was seen at least ten times. The rearrangement uses TRBV20-1 and TRBJ2-7; perhaps TRBD2 as D (5 bases). This CDR3 region has 12 residues. Germline values: CDR1 DFQATT, CDR2 SNEGSKA (reference sequence). Trimming pared 3 bases from V and 4 bases from J, leaving 10 bases between. The CDR3, as DNA: TGCAGTGCTAGCTCTTCGGGGTACGAGCAGTACTTC. Translated: CSASSSGYEQYF.

There are many counts of this clonotype. The chain couples TRBV5-1 to TRBJ2-6; D gene ambiguous. V was cut by 0 bases and J by 0 bases, with 7 bases left in between. Germline V CDR1 and CDR2: SGHRS, YFSETQ. This CDR3 comprises 16 residues. CDR3 sequence: CASSLDGSSGANVLTF. The CDR3 DNA reads as TGCGCCAGCAGCTTGGACGGAAGCTCTGGGGCCAACGTCCTGACTTTC.

This clonotype was detected many times. The CDR3 is CASRPGQTDTQYF. DNA of the CDR3: TGTGCCAGCAGACCCGGACAGACAGATACGCAGTATTTT. The V gene is TRBV12-3 or TRBV12-4, the J gene TRBJ2-3; tentative D call: TRBD1 (6 bases). Trimming pared 6 bases from V and 3 bases from J, leaving 10 bases between. CDR3 length equals 13 residues.

This clonotype occurred a few times. V usage is TRBV7-9 and J usage is TRBJ1-2; D ambiguous. The CDR3 sequence is 15 residues long. The germline gives CDR1 SEHNR, CDR2 FQNEAQ (reference sequence). CDR3 amino acids: CAIYSEPLGSYGYTF. CDR3 coding DNA: TGTGCTATTTATTCGGAGCCTTTGGGGAGCTATGGCTACACCTTC. The variable domain in full, with the rest retrieved from reference TRBV7-9 and TRBJ1-2, is DTGVSQNPRHKITKRGQNVTFRCDPISEHNRLYWYRQTLGQGPEFLTYFQNEAQLEKSRLLSDRFSAERPKGSFSTLEIQRTEQGDSAMYLCAIYSEPLGSYGYTFGSGTRLTVV.

The sample holds many counts of this clonotype. This chain links TRBV3-1 with TRBJ1-1; D remains unclear. Trimming pared 2 bases from V and 8 bases from J, leaving 9 bases between. Looked up from germline, CDR1 is LGHDT and CDR2 is YNNKEL (reference sequence). This CDR3 region has 12 residues. CDR3 in amino acids: CASSQPTSEAFF. Here the CDR3 DNA reads TGTGCCAGCAGCCAACCGACATCGGAAGCTTTCTTT.

This chain joins TRBV7-9 and TRBJ2-5, with TRBD1 matching 9 bases. From germline, CDR1 is SEHNR and CDR2 FQNEAQ (reference sequence). The length of the CDR3 is 16 residues. V gave up 3 bases and J gave up 3 bases; unmatched junction bases: 8. CDR3 amino acids: CASSLNGQGLEETQYF. CDR3 DNA sequence: TGTGCCAGCAGCTTGAACGGACAGGGGTTGGAAGAGACCCAGTACTTC.

This clonotype was counted between two and nine times. This chain joins TRBV2 and TRBJ2-5, with D perhaps matching TRBD2 (5 bases). The CDR3 has 15 residues. Trimming took 7 bases from V and 0 from J, leaving 15 bases between them. In germline, CDR1 is SNHLY, CDR2 FYNNEI. This CDR3 is CASNGRTSYQETQYF. The CDR3 bases are TGTGCCAGCAACGGGCGGACTTCGTACCAAGAGACCCAGTACTTC.

This clonotype was seen at least ten times. V and J are TRBV5-1 and TRBJ1-2; D ambiguous. The germline V gene encodes CDR1 SGHRS and CDR2 YFSETQ. V dropped 5 bases and J dropped 5 bases, with 13 bases sitting between them. This CDR3 comprises 13 residues. The CDR3 here is CASRLTEEYGYTF. CDR3 coding DNA: TGCGCCAGCAGATTGACGGAGGAGTATGGCTACACCTTC.

The chain joins TRBV18 to TRBJ2-7, with a weak D call TRBD1 (6 bases). V gave up 1 base and J gave up 1 base, with 14 bases separating them. Germline V gene data show CDR1 as KGHSH and CDR2 as LQKENI. The CDR3 covers 16 residues. CDR3 nucleotides: TGTGCCAGCTCACCACGGTCGCGGCAGGGGTCCTACGAGCAGTACTTC. This sequence encodes CASSPRSRQGSYEQYF.

This clonotype appeared many times. This chain links TRBV7-9 with TRBJ2-1; the D gene is possibly TRBD2 (5 bases). The CDR3 runs 13 residues. The germline CDR1 and CDR2 sequences are SEHNR and FQNEAQ (reference sequence). Trimming pared 0 bases from V and 8 bases from J, leaving 8 bases between. This CDR3 is CASSLAGADEQFF. Written as DNA, the CDR3 is TGTGCCAGCAGCTTAGCGGGAGCAGATGAGCAGTTCTTC.

This clonotype was counted many times. The gene calls are TRBV27 and TRBJ2-1; 7 nucleotides agree with TRBD2. The ends lost 6 bases at V and 12 bases at J; junction bases unmatched: 17. The CDR3 has 15 residues. Germline CDR1 and CDR2: MNHEY and SMNVEV (reference sequence). In DNA, the CDR3 is TGTGCCAGCAGCGCCGAGGCGGCGGGGGACCCCTCGCAGTTCTTC. This sequence encodes CASSAEAAGDPSQFF.

The V and J genes are TRBV7-9 and TRBJ2-1; D not resolved. Germline V gene lookup returns CDR1 SEHNR and CDR2 FQNEAQ (reference sequence). The V gene lost 4 bases and the J gene lost 0 bases, with 13 bases spanning the gap. The CDR3 consists of 16 residues. The CDR3: CASSWIPISSYNEQFF. CDR3 sequence (DNA): TGTGCCAGCAGCTGGATACCGATAAGCTCCTACAATGAGCAGTTCTTC.